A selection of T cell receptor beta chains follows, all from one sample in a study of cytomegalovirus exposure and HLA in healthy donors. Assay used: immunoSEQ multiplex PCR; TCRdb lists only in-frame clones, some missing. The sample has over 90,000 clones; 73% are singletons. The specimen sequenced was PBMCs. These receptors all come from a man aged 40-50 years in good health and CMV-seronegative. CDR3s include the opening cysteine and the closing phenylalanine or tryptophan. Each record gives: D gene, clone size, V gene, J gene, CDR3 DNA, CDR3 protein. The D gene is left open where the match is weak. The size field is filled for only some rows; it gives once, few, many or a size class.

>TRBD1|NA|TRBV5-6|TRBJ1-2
TGTGCCAGCAGCCGTTACAGGGGGCGTAGCTATGGCTACACCTTC
CASSRYRGRSYGYTF
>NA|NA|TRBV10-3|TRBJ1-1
TGTGCCATCAGTAGAAGTACAGGGTCGGGGACTGAAGCTTTCTTT
CAISRSTGSGTEAFF
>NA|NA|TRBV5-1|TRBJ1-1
TGCGCCAGCAGCCATACATTGAACACTGAAGCTTTCTTT
CASSHTLNTEAFF
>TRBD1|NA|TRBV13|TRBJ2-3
TGTGCCAGCAGCTTAGAGTTCCGGACAGGCAGCACAGATACGCAGTATTTT
CASSLEFRTGSTDTQYF
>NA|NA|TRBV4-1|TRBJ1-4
TGCGCCAGCAGCCAACTCTGGGCAAGGAGGGAAGAAAAACTGTTTTTT
CASSQLWARREEKLFF
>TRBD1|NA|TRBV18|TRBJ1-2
TGTGCCAGCTCACCAGACAGGGCCCTCGGAGGCTACACCTTC
CASSPDRALGGYTF
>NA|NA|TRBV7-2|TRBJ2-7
TGTGCCAGCAGCCCCCCAGGCCCCTACGAGCAGTACTTC
CASSPPGPYEQYF
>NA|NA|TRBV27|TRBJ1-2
TGTGCCAGCAGTTATCCGGGGTTCGGCGGCTACACCTTC
CASSYPGFGGYTF
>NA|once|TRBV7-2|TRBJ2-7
TGTGCCAGCAGCCCCGCCTACGAGCAGTACTTC
CASSPAYEQYF
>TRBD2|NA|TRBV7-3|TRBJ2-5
TGTGCCAGCAGCCTAGCGGGGGGGCAAGAGACCCAGTACTTC
CASSLAGGQETQYF
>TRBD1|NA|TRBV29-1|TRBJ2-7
TGCAGCGTTCGACAGACAGGGGCGAGCGAGCAGTACTTC
CSVRQTGASEQYF
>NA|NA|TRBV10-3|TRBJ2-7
TGTGCCATCAGTGAGTCGGGGCAGGACTACGAGCAGTACTTC
CAISESGQDYEQYF
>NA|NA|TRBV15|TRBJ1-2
TGTGCCACCAGCACCGAATCGGGCTATGGCTACACCTTC
CATSTESGYGYTF
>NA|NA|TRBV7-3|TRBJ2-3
TGTGCCAGCAGCTTAAGTCTAGGGGGTGGTGGCACAGATACGCAGTATTTT
CASSLSLGGGGTDTQYF
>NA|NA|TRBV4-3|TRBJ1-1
TGCGCCAGCAGCCAAGGTCGCCAGACTGAAGCTTTCTTT
CASSQGRQTEAFF
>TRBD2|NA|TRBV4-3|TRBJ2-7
TGCGCCAGCAGCCCTCAGAGTAGCGGGGGACCCTACGAGCAGTACTTC
CASSPQSSGGPYEQYF
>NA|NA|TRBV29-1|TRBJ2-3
TGCAGCGTTGAATCAGGCGGCACAGATACGCAGTATTTT
CSVESGGTDTQYF
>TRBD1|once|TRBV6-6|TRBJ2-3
TGTGCCAGCAGTTACCTAGGGGGCCTTACAGATACGCAGTATTTT
CASSYLGGLTDTQYF
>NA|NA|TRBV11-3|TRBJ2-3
TGTGCCAGCAGCTCCAGCGATCCAGATACGCAGTATTTT
CASSSSDPDTQYF